This passage covers 22 T cell receptor beta chains from one sample sequenced in a study of blood T cells in healthy people across ages (dated by TCRdb to the mid-2010s). To prepare the library, 5' RACE was applied. Sequencing was performed on an Illumina HiSeq 2500. A second PCR of about 7 to 12 cycles was performed with a sample-barcoded 5' primer and a J-beta primer mix. The public reads were reprocessed in TCRdb via fastp at Q25 and MiXCR, keeping in-frame beta chains. Identical CDR3 protein sequences are pooled into one entry, listed with their most common genes and DNA. The sample profile shows 1.5 million to 2 million distinct CDR3 sequences; under 30% of them were found once. The ten largest clones represent more than 6% of the sample. Specimen: blood. All receptors derive from a woman in her 30s in good health.

The chain joins TRBV12-3 or TRBV12-4 to TRBJ1-2; a possible D gene is TRBD1 (5 bases). Trimming left V 3 bases short and J 3 bases short, with 11 bases between. The CDR3 totals 14 residues. In nucleotides, the CDR3 is TGTGCCAGCAGTTTGATGGGGCGGGACTATGGCTACACCTTC. Translating it yields CASSLMGRDYGYTF.

This clonotype has a count of ten or more. The rearrangement links TRBV9 to TRBJ2-5; D not certain. CDR3 size: 15 residues. Germline CDR1 reads SGDLS; CDR2 reads YYNGEE. The germline V and J ends were trimmed by 0 bases and 0 bases, with 9 bases remaining between them. CDR3: CASSVDESYQETQYF. CDR3 in DNA: TGTGCCAGCAGCGTAGACGAGTCGTACCAAGAGACCCAGTACTTC.

Regarding this clonotype: This clone may be a read error of a much larger clone one base away. This chain joins TRBV20-1 and TRBJ2-5, with D perhaps matching TRBD2 (6 bases). The V gene's germline CDR1 is DFQATT and CDR2 SNEGSKA (reference sequence). The ends were cut back, 4 bases at V and 11 bases at J, with 23 bases in the middle. The CDR3 is 14 amino acids. The CDR3 is CSAIRDWEDNEQYF. The DNA of the CDR3 is TGCAGTGCTATCCGGGACTGGGAAGACAATGAGCAGTACTTC.

The chain carries TRBV9 and TRBJ2-6; 9 bases are shared with TRBD1. Germline CDR1 reads SGDLS; CDR2 reads YYNGEE. The CDR3 loop spans 17 amino acids. The V segment lost 2 bases and the J segment 2 bases; nucleotides outside the gene matches: 5. The CDR3 nucleotides are TGTGCCAGCAGCGTGGGACAGGGAGGGGCTGGGGCCAACGTCCTGACTTTC. Translated, it gives CASSVGQGGAGANVLTF. The entire variable domain, with the rest obtained from reference TRBV9 and TRBJ2-6, is as follows: DSGVTQTPKHLITATGQRVTLRCSPRSGDLSVYWYQQSLDQGLQFLIQYYNGEERAKGNILERFSAQQFPDLHSELNLSSLELGDSALYFCASSVGQGGAGANVLTFGAGSRLTVL.

V gene TRBV2 combines with J gene TRBJ1-1, with 8 nucleotides matching TRBD1. CDR1 and CDR2 from the germline V gene are SNHLY and FYNNEI. Trimming at V came to 5 bases and at J to 3 bases, leaving 8 bases not matched to a gene. The CDR3 length is 15 residues. CDR3: CASSRCQGADTEAFF. Here the CDR3 DNA reads TGTGCCAGCAGTCGATGTCAGGGGGCAGACACTGAAGCTTTCTTT. Looking up the rest from reference TRBV2 and TRBJ1-1 gives the full variable domain: EPEVTQTPSHQVTQMGQEVILRCVPISNHLYFYWYRQILGQKVEFLVSFYNNEISEKSEIFDDQFSVERPDGSNFTLKIRSTKLEDSAMYFCASSRCQGADTEAFFGQGTRLTVV.

A few counts support this clonotype. The rearrangement joins TRBV27 to TRBJ1-2, with D possibly TRBD1 on 5 matching bases. The CDR3 runs to 14 residues. The germline gives CDR1 MNHEY, CDR2 SMNVEV (reference sequence). V gave up 4 bases and J gave up 2 bases, with 11 bases separating them. CDR3 DNA: TGTGCCAGCAGTTACAGGCAGTTGAACTATGGCTACACCTTC. It codes for CASSYRQLNYGYTF.

In its sample, this clonotype was seen a few times. The rearrangement uses TRBV20-1 and TRBJ2-7; TRBD2 agrees at 8 bases. This CDR3 has 13 residues. Germline CDR1 and CDR2: DFQATT and SNEGSKA (reference sequence). With 6 bases clipped from V and 3 bases from J, the junction kept 7 bases outside the gene matches. The CDR3 region is CSANGGGNYEQYF. In nucleotides, the CDR3 is TGCAGTGCCAACGGGGGGGGGAACTACGAGCAGTACTTC.

This clonotype has ten or more counts. V gene TRBV20-1 combines with J gene TRBJ2-3; tentatively, D is TRBD1 or TRBD2 (5 bases each). Between the trimmed V and J ends, which lost 4 bases and 0 bases, there was a span of 11 bases. Germline V gene sequence: CDR1 DFQATT, CDR2 SNEGSKA (reference sequence). The CDR3 covers 14 residues. The CDR3 protein is CSANLGASTDTQYF. The CDR3 DNA is TGCAGTGCTAACCTCGGGGCTAGCACAGATACGCAGTATTTT.

The sample holds a few counts of this clonotype. V and J are TRBV20-1 and TRBJ2-3; D is unclear. The germline gives CDR1 DFQATT, CDR2 SNEGSKA (reference sequence). The CDR3 covers 14 residues. The V end was cut by 3 bases, the J end by 5 bases, with 15 bases between. Here the CDR3 DNA reads TGCAGTGCTAGGCGACGAGAGCTCGTAGATACGCAGTATTTT. Translated: CSARRRELVDTQYF.

The CDR3 sequence is CASSLVAGGRPLTGELFF. CDR3 DNA sequence: TGCGCCAGCAGCTTGGTGGCGGGGGGTCGGCCACTCACCGGGGAGCTGTTTTTT. This chain uses TRBV5-1 with TRBJ2-2, with 8 bases fitting TRBD2. CDR1 is SGHRS, CDR2 YFSETQ, per germline. The CDR3 has 18 amino acids. V gave up 0 bases and J gave up 4 bases; unmatched junction bases: 11.

The gene calls are TRBV2 and TRBJ1-6; possibly TRBD1 for D (5 bases). CDR1 and CDR2 (germline): SNHLY, FYNNEI. The CDR3 consists of 15 residues. V was clipped by 6 bases and J by 8 bases, with 17 bases between them. CDR3 coding DNA: TGTGCCAGCAGCACAACCCAGGGAGATTATTCACCCCTCCACTTT. Translation: CASSTTQGDYSPLHF.

This clonotype has more than one count but fewer than ten. The V call is TRBV20-1, the J call TRBJ2-1; D is uncertain. Germline V gene lookup returns CDR1 DFQATT and CDR2 SNEGSKA (reference sequence). CDR3 length: 12 residues. Between the trimmed V and J ends, which lost 5 bases and 9 bases, there was a span of 14 bases. The CDR3 coding sequence is TGCAGTGCTCCACGGCAGCGATTTGAGCAGTTCTTC. Its protein is CSAPRQRFEQFF.

J is TRBJ2-3 and V is TRBV20-1; D remains unclear. Trimming took off 5 bases at V and 3 bases at J, with 9 bases between the two ends. CDR1 is DFQATT and CDR2 is SNEGSKA in the germline V gene (reference sequence). The length of the CDR3 is 12 residues. CDR3 amino acids: CSAAPKTDTQYF. Written as DNA, the CDR3 is TGCAGTGCTGCCCCGAAGACAGATACGCAGTATTTT.

The chain is built from TRBV11-2 and TRBJ2-6; 11 bases match TRBD2. CDR3 length: 16 amino acids. V lost 5 bases and J lost 2; bases outside the gene matches: 2. CDR1 SGHAT and CDR2 FQNNGV come from the germline V gene. The CDR3 DNA follows: TGTGCCAGCAGCATACTAGCGGGAGCTGGGGCCAACGTCCTGACTTTC. Protein product: CASSILAGAGANVLTF.

This clonotype was seen many times. The genes are TRBV29-1 and TRBJ1-2; D is uncertain. The CDR3 contains 12 residues. The germline V and J ends were trimmed by 4 bases and 2 bases, with 8 bases remaining between them. Per the germline V gene, CDR1 is SQVTM and CDR2 is ANQGSEA. CDR3 sequence: CSVVDTNYGYTF. In nucleotides, the CDR3 is TGCAGCGTTGTAGACACCAACTATGGCTACACCTTC.

The CDR3 coding sequence is TGTGCCAGCAGTTTATCGACGGGGATACCGGGCAATGAGCAGTTCTTC. Translated, it gives CASSLSTGIPGNEQFF. V gene TRBV27 combines with J gene TRBJ2-1; weak D call: TRBD2 (5 bases). V was cut by 0 bases and J by 6 bases, with 15 bases left in between. CDR1 and CDR2 from the germline V gene are MNHEY and SMNVEV (reference sequence). This CDR3 has 16 residues.

The V and J genes are TRBV5-1 and TRBJ2-7; 9 bases line up with TRBD2. Trimming removed 3 bases from V and 4 bases from J; junction bases left unmatched: 14. CDR1 is SGHRS and CDR2 is YFSETQ in the germline V gene. The CDR3 runs to 17 residues. Here the CDR3 DNA reads TGCGCCAGCAGCTCCCGGGCTAGCGGGATTGGGGTATACGAGCAGTACTTC. This encodes CASSSRASGIGVYEQYF.

This clonotype has a count of ten or more. The chain employs TRBV7-9 and TRBJ2-5, with a possible D match to TRBD1 (6 bases). V lost 5 bases, J lost 1 base, and 11 bases lay in between. CDR3 length: 14 amino acids. Germline V gene sequence: CDR1 SEHNR, CDR2 FQNEAQ (reference sequence). The CDR3 is CASSLGQTQETQYF. In DNA form, the CDR3 reads TGTGCCAGCAGCCTCGGACAGACCCAAGAGACCCAGTACTTC.

This clonotype has just a few counts. This sequence joins TRBV12-3 or TRBV12-4 and TRBJ1-3; 8 nucleotides agree with TRBD1. J lost 0 bases, V lost 9 bases, and 7 bases had no gene match. The CDR3 runs 15 residues. The CDR3 DNA sequence: TGTGCCAGTGGGACAGGCCTTATCTCTGGAAACACCATATATTTT. It specifies CASGTGLISGNTIYF.

This clonotype has at least ten counts. The chain has TRBV28 and TRBJ2-7; D call uncertain. V was cut by 1 base and J by 7 bases, with 8 bases left in between. Per germline, CDR1 MDHEN and CDR2 SYDVKM. The CDR3 is 12 residues long. The CDR3 bases are TGTGCCAGCAGTTTATTACCGGAAGAGCAGTACTTC. Translated, it gives CASSLLPEEQYF.

The chain is built from TRBV20-1 and TRBJ2-1; D might be TRBD1 or TRBD2, each matching 5 bases. V gave up 6 bases and J gave up 4 bases, with 16 bases separating them. The CDR3 has 14 residues. The germline CDR1 and CDR2 sequences are DFQATT and SNEGSKA (reference sequence). CDR3: CSAKGTAKYNEQFF. CDR3 coding DNA: TGCAGTGCAAAAGGGACGGCTAAATACAATGAGCAGTTCTTC.

The genes are TRBV7-8 and TRBJ2-2, with a possible D match to TRBD1 (5 bases). V was shortened by 1 base and J by 7 bases, with 13 bases between the two germline ends. The length of the CDR3 is 15 residues. CDR1 is SGHVS, CDR2 FQNEAQ, per germline. The CDR3 loop reads CASSLDRRVGGELFF. CDR3 nucleotide sequence: TGTGCCAGCAGCTTAGACAGGAGAGTAGGCGGGGAGCTGTTTTTT.